This T cell receptor beta chain was sequenced during a study of PD-1 blockade in mismatch repair-deficient tumors. The overall study: All were previously treated, progressing patients with around 12 mismatch repair-deficient cancer types.

PCR or immunohistochemistry showed mismatch repair deficiency in every enrolled patient. The study's findings and limits: After pembrolizumab, tumor-resident clones rose rapidly, then generally contracted before radiologic responses.

Method: immunoSEQ multiplex PCR; TCRdb's copy keeps in-frame clones and lacks some. The data show 100,000 to 150,000 clones, roughly 86% seen once. As to this clone: Its antigen is currently unknown.

The CDR3 is 17 amino acids. V was pared by 4 bases and J by 2 bases, with 19 bases between. CDR1 is LGHNA and CDR2 is YNFKEQ in the germline V gene. Source: peripheral blood, taken 44 weeks after starting pembrolizumab. This TCR was sampled from an adult with mismatch repair-deficient cancer. V usage is TRBV4-2 and J usage is TRBJ2-3; tentatively, D is TRBD1 (6 bases). CDR3: CASSPAGVISPTDTQYF. CDR3 bases: TGTGCCAGCAGCCCAGCAGGGGTTATATCCCCCACAGATACGCAGTATTTT.